Detailed here is one TCR beta chain. Antigen unknown. Some clones are missing from TCRdb's copy, which holds only in-frame ones; the method was immunoSEQ multiplex PCR. The top ten hold approximately 4% of the sample, which has 150,000 to 200,000 clones, around 94% seen once. This CDR3 spans 18 amino acids. V shed 6 bases, J shed 4 bases, and the junction held 16 bases outside the gene matches. Germline V gene lookup returns CDR1 MDHEN and CDR2 SYDVKM. This specimen belongs to a study of T cell responses to AZD1222 COVID-19 vaccine. Study results and limitations: Clonal diversity was possibly underestimated, and white British individuals and females predominated among donors. No repertoire was sampled before or during the peak T cell response, only after it. Reportedly, nearly half the spike-specific TCRs target unmutated variant regions.

The chain has TRBV28 and TRBJ2-3; TRBD2 matches 10 bases. The TCR originated in an adult who received the MenACWY meningococcal vaccine as a control. Sequencing used peripheral blood, obtained 28 days after the second dose of the MenACWY control vaccine. This CDR3 is CASSSSGSRKFTSDTQYF. The CDR3 DNA follows: TGTGCCAGCAGCTCTAGCGGGAGTCGGAAATTCACGTCAGATACGCAGTATTTT. Filled out from reference TRBV28 and TRBJ2-3, the complete variable domain reads DVKVTQSSRYLVKRTGEKVFLECVQDMDHENMFWYRQDPGLGLRLIYFSYDVKMKEKGDIPEGYSVSREKKERFSLILESASTNQTSMYLCASSSSGSRKFTSDTQYFGPGTRLTVL.